The clone carrying this T cell receptor beta chain was counted once. The germline gene is not matched at one end of the junction; a read error may be the cause. These data originate in a study of cytomegalovirus exposure and HLA in healthy donors. The protocol was immunoSEQ multiplex PCR, while the TCRdb copy is restricted to in-frame clones and leaves out a portion. The data hold a few hundred thousand clones, with around nine tenths observed a single time. The CDR3 runs 15 residues. Germline CDR1 SGHVS, CDR2 FQNEAQ. This chain joins TRBV7-8 and TRBJ1-2; the D gene is possibly TRBD1 (6 bases). The sequence was obtained from a woman aged 18 to 35 in good health and CMV-seronegative. The sequenced material came from PBMCs. CDR3 region: CASSFRTGNRGGASF. The CDR3, as DNA: TGTGCCAGCAGCTTTCGTACCGGAAACCGGGGGGGGGCTTCCTTC.